The next 11 T cell receptor beta chains were all read from a single sample in a study of T cells after yellow fever vaccination. TCRdb fed the 5' RACE reads into MiXCR, producing one record per CDR3 protein. The table includes about 320,000 distinct CDR3 sequences, around 4.5% detected once. Sequencing was performed on PBMCs, taken 15 days after the yellow fever booster vaccination. The source is a man aged 18 to 29 who received the YFV17D yellow fever vaccine.

The V and J genes are TRBV5-1 and TRBJ2-2, with TRBD2 as a possible D gene (7 bases). Trimming took off 0 bases at V and 0 bases at J, with 21 bases between the two ends. The CDR3 is made up of 20 amino acids. CDR1 and CDR2 from the germline V gene are SGHRS and YFSETQ. CDR3 loop: CASSLVRGAAMFANTGELFF. The CDR3 DNA reads TGCGCCAGCAGCTTGGTTCGGGGGGCGGCCATGTTCGCGAACACCGGGGAGCTGTTTTTT.

This clonotype has just a few counts. The chain employs TRBV4-3 and TRBJ2-1; the D gene is possibly TRBD2 (5 bases). This CDR3 has 16 residues. V was trimmed by 0 bases and J by 7 bases, leaving 16 bases between them. CDR1 is LGHNA, CDR2 YSLEER, per germline. CDR3 bases: TGCGCCAGCAGCCAAGAAGTTCGGGGATTTGGGAATGAGCAGTTCTTC. Its protein is CASSQEVRGFGNEQFF.

The sample holds many counts of this clonotype. The chain joins TRBV4-3 to TRBJ2-1; TRBD2 agrees at 7 bases. The length of the CDR3 is 14 residues. V lost 2 bases and J lost 7; bases outside the gene matches: 5. Germline values: CDR1 LGHNA, CDR2 YSLEER. The chain's CDR3 is CASSQLNGGNEQFF. DNA of the CDR3: TGCGCCAGCAGCCAACTTAACGGGGGGAATGAGCAGTTCTTC.

This clonotype was seen ten or more times. The rearrangement links TRBV5-1 to TRBJ1-1; D uncertain. This CDR3 spans 15 amino acids. CDR1 and CDR2 from the germline V gene are SGHRS and YFSETQ. V was trimmed by 1 base and J by 3 bases, leaving 13 bases between them. CDR3 nucleotide sequence: TGCGCCAGCAGCTTGATAGGAATCGGGGACACTGAAGCTTTCTTT. Its protein is CASSLIGIGDTEAFF.

In DNA, the CDR3 is TGTGCCAGCAGCTTACCGGGACAGGGGGAAGCTTTCTTT. Translation gives CASSLPGQGEAFF. The chain couples TRBV5-6 to TRBJ1-1; TRBD1 matches at 10 bases. The CDR3 sequence is 13 residues long. V was pared by 2 bases and J by 8 bases, with 3 bases of the junction left unmatched. Germline V CDR1 and CDR2: SGHDT, YYEEEE.

This sequence joins TRBV5-1 and TRBJ2-1, with a weak D call TRBD2 (6 bases). Germline V gene sequence: CDR1 SGHRS, CDR2 YFSETQ. CDR3 size: 14 residues. Trimming removed 0 bases at V and 9 bases at J, with 13 bases between. This CDR3 reads CASSLVPSVGEQFF. The CDR3 coding sequence is TGCGCCAGCAGCTTGGTTCCTAGCGTGGGTGAGCAGTTCTTC.

The gene calls are TRBV4-1 and TRBJ2-1, with no clear D. The CDR3 consists of 13 residues. V was shortened by 3 bases and J by 0 bases, with 3 bases between the two germline ends. The V gene's germline CDR1 is MGHRA and CDR2 YSYEKL. The CDR3 spells CASSQSSYNEQFF. CDR3 DNA: TGCGCCAGCAGCCAGAGCTCCTACAATGAGCAGTTCTTC.

This clonotype was seen many times. The chain uses TRBV15 and TRBJ1-2; 8 nucleotides align to TRBD1. This CDR3 has 15 amino acids. After removal of 0 bases from V and 2 bases from J, the junction contained 2 bases not matched to a gene. Germline loops: CDR1 LNHNV, CDR2 YYDKDF (reference sequence). CDR3 amino acids: CATSRDAGGNYGYTF. The DNA of the CDR3 is TGTGCCACCAGCAGAGATGCAGGGGGCAACTATGGCTACACCTTC.

Many counts were recorded for this clonotype. V is TRBV6-6 and J is TRBJ2-6; no clear D gene. The germline V gene encodes CDR1 MNHNY and CDR2 SVGAGI (reference sequence). The CDR3 covers 12 residues. With 10 bases removed from V and 2 bases from J, the gap between germline ends came to 6 bases. The CDR3 coding sequence is TGTGCCACCAGCCCTGGGGCCAACGTCCTGACTTTC. It yields the protein CATSPGANVLTF.

This clonotype was counted between two and nine times. V usage is TRBV20-1 and J usage is TRBJ1-2, with D maybe TRBD1 (5 bases). Germline V CDR1 and CDR2: DFQATT, SNEGSKA (reference sequence). Trimming removed 5 bases at V and 8 bases at J, with 18 bases between. The CDR3 consists of 13 residues. As DNA, the CDR3 is TGCAGTGCTGGCGGACATTCCCCGGAAGGCTACACCTTC. Encoded protein: CSAGGHSPEGYTF.

This clonotype was found many times. The rearrangement links TRBV7-9 to TRBJ2-1; TRBD1 matches at 7 bases. In germline, CDR1 is SEHNR, CDR2 FQNEAQ (reference sequence). The V segment lost 5 bases and the J segment 11 bases; nucleotides outside the gene matches: 3. This CDR3 comprises 11 residues. CDR3: CASSPQGKQFF. DNA of the CDR3: TGTGCCAGCAGCCCACAGGGGAAGCAGTTCTTC.